The 15 T cell receptor beta chains listed next were all sequenced from one sample in a study of regulatory T cells in long-lasting Graves disease (dated by TCRdb to the early 2020s). The library was obtained by multiplex PCR. The run used an Illumina HiSeq 4000. iRepertoire HTBI primers and Arm-PCR amplification of CDR3 regions were used to construct TCR beta libraries. In TCRdb, the public reads were trimmed at Q25 with fastp and aligned with MiXCR, with productive beta chains retained. Rows merge per CDR3 protein into single entries with the most common DNA and genes. Within this sample are some 250,000 distinct CDR3 sequences, with around 20% of them counted one time only. The top ten clones comprise roughly 23% of the sample. This specimen's time point label, interpreted: newly diagnosed GD, antithyroid drugs for less than 3 months. RNA was extracted from PBMCs in TRIzol for both TCR sequencing and RNA sequencing.

Sequenced here: peripheral blood mononuclear cells (PBMCs), sampled at new diagnosis, from a patient treated with antithyroid drugs. All receptors come from a female donor with Graves disease.

This clonotype was seen repeatedly, ten times or more. The chain combines TRBV10-3 with TRBJ2-5; tentatively, D is TRBD1 (5 bases). CDR1 is ENHRY, CDR2 SYGVKD, per germline. The CDR3 length is 14 residues. The germline V and J ends were trimmed by 6 bases and 2 bases, with 13 bases remaining between them. In DNA, the CDR3 is TGTGCCATCAGCGCCAGGGTTGGGCAAGAGACCCAGTACTTC. Its protein is CAISARVGQETQYF.

This clonotype was seen many times. This chain connects TRBV24-1 to TRBJ2-1; 13 nucleotides agree with TRBD2. The CDR3 is made up of 19 amino acids. Trimming took 4 bases from V and 0 from J; bases not matched to a gene: 8. In germline, CDR1 is KGHDR, CDR2 SFDVKD. This CDR3 is CATSDPGLAGVSSYNEQFF. DNA for the CDR3: TGTGCCACCAGTGACCCTGGACTAGCGGGAGTAAGCTCCTACAATGAGCAGTTCTTC.

This clonotype came up many times. The chain couples TRBV6-1 to TRBJ1-2; 7 positions match TRBD1. The germline CDR1 and CDR2 sequences are MNHNS and SASEGT. After removal of 6 bases from V and 10 bases from J, the junction contained 14 bases not matched to a gene. This CDR3 has 14 amino acids. CDR3 amino acids: CASSTGPGQKNYTF. The CDR3 bases are TGTGCCAGCAGCACTGGTCCGGGACAGAAGAACTACACCTTC.

This clonotype was picked up a small number of times. The junction does not match germline at one end; this may be a read error. The V call is TRBV18, the J call TRBJ2-5, with D possibly being TRBD2 (5 bases). Germline CDR1 is KGHSH and CDR2 is LQKENI. This CDR3 spans 12 amino acids. CDR3 nucleotide sequence: TGTGCCTGCTCTACCGGCGGGGAGACCCAGTACTTC. Its protein product is CACSTGGETQYF.

This clonotype was seen at least ten times. This chain joins TRBV20-1 and TRBJ2-5; D is undetermined. The CDR3 spans 13 residues. From germline, CDR1 is DFQATT and CDR2 SNEGSKA (reference sequence). In nucleotides, the CDR3 is TGCAGCTTACCCTCTCCCGTAGGGGAGACCCAGTACTTC. This gives the protein CSLPSPVGETQYF.

This chain joins TRBV12-3 or TRBV12-4 and TRBJ2-1; a possible D gene is TRBD2 (5 bases). The last part of the DNA fits TRBJ2-5 better; the J call may be wrong. This CDR3 spans 16 amino acids. The CDR3 DNA sequence: TGTGCCAGCAGTCCCCTTTCGAAGGGAGTGTCGGAGACCCAGTACTTC. Its protein is CASSPLSKGVSETQYF.

In its sample, this clonotype was seen many times. V and J are TRBV24-1 and TRBJ2-5; TRBD2 matches at 7 bases. Trimming cost V 3 bases and J 5 bases; bases outside gene matches: 11. CDR1 and CDR2 (germline): KGHDR, SFDVKD. The CDR3 has 16 amino acids. The CDR3 here is CATSDPSGSLRETQYF. CDR3 DNA sequence: TGTGCCACCAGTGATCCTAGCGGATCCCTCCGGGAGACCCAGTACTTC.

This clonotype was recorded at least ten times. CDR3 nucleotides: TGTGCCAGCAGCTTGGTAGGGGCCTCCTACAATGAGCAGTTCTTC. Translation gives CASSLVGASYNEQFF. This chain joins TRBV5-4 and TRBJ2-1; tentative D call: TRBD1 (5 bases). Trimming left V 0 bases short and J 0 bases short, with 7 bases between. CDR3 length equals 15 residues. Germline-derived CDR1 and CDR2 are SGHNT and YYREEE (reference sequence).

This clonotype was recorded at least ten times. The rearrangement joins TRBV3-1 to TRBJ2-7; possibly TRBD1 for D (5 bases). The length of the CDR3 is 14 residues. CDR1 is LGHDT and CDR2 is YNNKEL in the germline V gene (reference sequence). With 4 bases removed from V and 0 bases from J, the gap between germline ends came to 10 bases. The CDR3 sequence is CASSPQGSSYEQYF. In nucleotides, the CDR3 is TGTGCCAGCAGCCCGCAGGGCAGCTCCTACGAGCAGTACTTC.

A remark on this clonotype: Since a much larger clone is just one base distant, this may be a read error. The V call is TRBV4-1, the J call TRBJ2-7; the match to TRBD1 covers 9 bases. CDR1 MGHRA and CDR2 YSYEKL come from the germline V gene. There are 14 residues in the CDR3. CDR3 region: CAGSLRDRADEQYF. In DNA, the CDR3 is TGCGCCGGCAGCCTTCGGGACAGGGCGGATGAGCAGTACTTC.

Details on this clonotype: This probably arose from a read error, given a far larger clone one base away. The chain is built from TRBV6-1 and TRBJ2-3; D gene unclear. TRBJ2-5 explains the end of the DNA better; the J call may be wrong. The CDR3 has 14 amino acids. Germline V gene lookup returns CDR1 MNHNS and CDR2 SASEGT. CDR3 residues: CASISDLFQGTQYF. The CDR3 nucleotides read TGTGCCAGCATCTCGGACCTTTTCCAAGGGACCCAGTACTTC.

This clonotype was recorded many times. The chain recombines TRBV20-1 with TRBJ2-1, with a possible D match to TRBD2 (5 bases). The length of the CDR3 is 16 residues. V lost 4 bases and J 0 bases, leaving 16 bases between the germline ends. Germline CDR1 reads DFQATT; CDR2 reads SNEGSKA (reference sequence). CDR3 residues: CSAIYAGRDSYNEQFF. The CDR3 DNA reads as TGCAGTGCTATTTACGCGGGCCGTGACTCCTACAATGAGCAGTTCTTC.

This clonotype was recorded many times. The J gene is TRBJ2-3, the V gene TRBV6-1; 7 nucleotides match TRBD1. This CDR3 is 15 amino acids long. Per germline, CDR1 MNHNS and CDR2 SASEGT. V lost 2 bases, J lost 3 bases, and 5 bases stayed unmatched. The CDR3 loop is CASSETGAKTDTQYF. The CDR3, as DNA: TGTGCCAGCAGTGAAACAGGGGCCAAAACAGATACGCAGTATTTT.

This clonotype was seen ten or more times. The chain employs TRBV6-2 or TRBV6-3 and TRBJ1-1, with 8 bases fitting TRBD1. The germline V gene encodes CDR1 MNHEY and CDR2 SVGEGT. The V and J ends lost 5 bases and 1 base, in that order; junction bases with no gene match: 9. This CDR3 contains 16 residues. The CDR3 reads CASSKPGQAKNTEAFF. The CDR3 nucleotides are TGTGCCAGCAGTAAACCGGGACAGGCAAAGAACACTGAAGCTTTCTTT.

This clonotype appeared a single time. A read error may account for a junction end that differs from germline. The chain is built from TRBV2 and TRBJ1-3; unclear D gene. CDR1 SNHLY and CDR2 FYNNEI come from the germline V gene. This CDR3 spans 15 amino acids. The chain's CDR3 is CASLGSIRSENTIYF. Here the CDR3 DNA reads TGTGCCAGCCTCGGGTCAATACGATCTGAAAACACCATATATTTT.